These 27 T cell receptor beta chains came from one sample sequenced in a study of T cells in Graves' hyperthyroidism and ophthalmopathy. Using RNA transcripts as the source, TCR beta CDR3 regions were amplified. With the HTBI primer set, the TCR CDR3 went through a first round of RT-PCR. TCRdb reprocessed the multiplex PCR reads with MiXCR, giving one entry per CDR3 protein. The table shows about 250,000 distinct CDR3 sequences, with over 12% occurring only once. Material for sequencing was blood. The receptors were sampled from a woman in her 50s with Graves' hyperthyroidism that later progressed to Graves' ophthalmopathy.

The table lists this clonotype with many counts. The chain couples TRBV27 to TRBJ2-7; possible D gene TRBD1, 6 bases. Germline CDR1 MNHEY, CDR2 SMNVEV (reference sequence). V was shortened by 7 bases and J by 7 bases, with 23 bases between the two germline ends. This CDR3 spans 15 amino acids. CDR3 residues: CASTARTALWVEQYF. CDR3 in DNA: TGTGCCAGCACCGCTAGGACAGCCCTCTGGGTGGAGCAGTACTTC.

Turning to this clonotype: A much larger clone lies one base from this, so it may be a read error. The chain employs TRBV6-5 and TRBJ2-2; unclear D gene. This CDR3 has 17 amino acids. Germline CDR1 reads MNHEY; CDR2 reads SVGAGI. CDR3 nucleotide sequence: TGTGCCGGCAGTTACACCCCACTTGGGGAAGGGACCGGGGAGCTGTTTTTT. Translating it yields CAGSYTPLGEGTGELFF.

This clonotype was counted many times. The chain couples TRBV2 to TRBJ2-4, with D possibly matching TRBD2 (5 bases). This CDR3 is 14 amino acids long. Germline V lookup: CDR1 SNHLY, CDR2 FYNNEI. V was clipped by 7 bases and J by 8 bases, with 18 bases between them. CDR3 bases: TGTGCCAGCAATGTCCCGGGGTCGGGTCACATTCAGTACTTC. Amino acid sequence: CASNVPGSGHIQYF.

Remarks on this clonotype: At one end the junction does not follow the germline gene, possibly because of a read error. The J gene is TRBJ2-1, the V gene TRBV7-3; 9 positions agree with TRBD1. The CDR3 runs 15 residues. Germline loops: CDR1 SGHTA, CDR2 FQGTGA. The CDR3 loop reads CASSFRQGVYNGQFF. The DNA for the CDR3 is TGTGCCAGCAGCTTCCGACAGGGGGTCTACAATGGGCAGTTCTTC.

In regard to this clonotype: A much larger clone lies one base from this, so it may be a read error. V usage is TRBV5-1 and J usage is TRBJ2-1; the D gene is possibly TRBD2 (6 bases). This CDR3 is 14 amino acids long. V gave up 5 bases and J gave up 9 bases, with 18 bases separating them. Germline V CDR1 and CDR2: SGHRS, YFSETQ. DNA for the CDR3: TGCGCCAGCAGGGCCTGGGGCGGGAATAGTGAGCAGTTCTTC. Its protein product is CASRAWGGNSEQFF.

This clonotype showed up many times. The chain links TRBV20-1 to TRBJ2-7; no clear D gene. Trimming left V 0 bases short and J 4 bases short, with 16 bases between. From germline, CDR1 is DFQATT and CDR2 SNEGSKA (reference sequence). The CDR3 sequence is 15 residues long. CDR3 bases: TGCAGTGCTAGAGAGTCGCTCCAGCTGGGTTACGAGCAGTACTTC. Protein: CSARESLQLGYEQYF.

In regard to this clonotype: Sequence at one end of the junction differs from germline and may be a read error. This chain uses TRBV7-7 with TRBJ2-5; D is perhaps TRBD2 (7 bases). The CDR3 extends over 15 amino acids. In germline, CDR1 is SSHAT, CDR2 FNYEAQ (reference sequence). In nucleotides, the CDR3 is TGTGCTAGCAGCCCGGAGGGGGGGCAGTTAGAGACCCAGTACTTC. Its protein is CASSPEGGQLETQYF.

Many counts were recorded for this clonotype. This chain uses TRBV7-2 with TRBJ2-3; D is unresolved. The ends were cut back, 0 bases at V and 2 bases at J, with 15 bases in the middle. Germline CDR1 and CDR2: SGHTA and FQGNSA. The CDR3 consists of 17 residues. CDR3 DNA sequence: TGTGCCAGCAGCTTAGCGCTGGGTGGAGCCGCCACAGATACGCAGTATTTT. This encodes CASSLALGGAATDTQYF.

This clonotype was seen at least ten times. This CDR3 reads CASSSYNSPLHF. CDR3 nucleotides: TGTGCCAGCTCCTCATATAATTCACCCCTCCACTTT. This chain joins TRBV18 and TRBJ1-6, with D unclear. The CDR3 runs to 12 residues. Deletions cut 6 bases from V and 4 bases from J, with 4 bases between. Per germline, CDR1 KGHSH and CDR2 LQKENI.

The chain joins TRBV30 to TRBJ2-3, with TRBD2 identical over 7 bases. CDR1 and CDR2 from the germline V gene are GTSNPN and SVGIG (reference sequence). The ends lost 8 bases at V and 6 bases at J; junction bases unmatched: 17. This CDR3 region has 15 residues. The CDR3 loop is CAGAGLAALRDTQYF. The CDR3 DNA reads TGTGCCGGGGCGGGGCTAGCGGCCCTCCGGGATACGCAGTATTTT.

This clonotype appeared many times. V usage is TRBV20-1 and J usage is TRBJ1-1; no reliable D call. Germline V gene lookup returns CDR1 DFQATT and CDR2 SNEGSKA (reference sequence). Trimming cost V 6 bases and J 9 bases, with 17 bases left between them. CDR3 length: 12 residues. CDR3 protein: CSAPRTEVKAFF. CDR3 DNA: TGCAGTGCCCCCCGGACCGAAGTGAAAGCTTTCTTT.

This clonotype appeared many times. The CDR3 region has the DNA TGTGCCAGCAGCCTGGGGACATTGAACACTGAAGCTTTCTTT. Its translation: CASSLGTLNTEAFF. The rearrangement joins TRBV7-8 to TRBJ1-1; tentative D call: TRBD1 (6 bases). CDR1 is SGHVS and CDR2 is FQNEAQ in the germline V gene. CDR3 length: 14 residues. V was shortened by 5 bases and J by 0 bases, with 10 bases between the two germline ends.

In its sample, this clonotype was seen many times. The chain joins TRBV30 to TRBJ2-7; 7 bases map to TRBD2. Trimming removed 4 bases from V and 1 base from J; junction bases left unmatched: 4. There are 13 residues in the CDR3. CDR1 is GTSNPN and CDR2 is SVGIG in the germline V gene (reference sequence). The CDR3 DNA reads as TGTGCCTGGAAAGGCGGGGGATCCTACGAGCAGTACTTC. Protein sequence: CAWKGGGSYEQYF.

This clonotype was detected ten times or more. The genes are TRBV4-1 and TRBJ2-7, with TRBD1 matching over 10 bases. Unmatched junction bases numbered 6, after V lost 1 base and J lost 3 bases. The CDR3 sequence is 16 residues long. From germline, CDR1 is MGHRA and CDR2 YSYEKL. CDR3 loop: CASSQGMGQGYYEQYF. As DNA, the CDR3 is TGCGCCAGCAGCCAAGGGATGGGACAGGGGTACTACGAGCAGTACTTC.

This clonotype was seen ten or more times. CDR3 nucleotide sequence: TGCAGTGCTTCTGAGCTTGGGGGTAATTCACCCCTCCACTTT. Its protein product is CSASELGGNSPLHF. The rearrangement uses TRBV20-1 and TRBJ1-6; D might be TRBD1 (5 bases). The CDR3 sequence is 14 residues long. Trimming stripped 5 bases from V and 6 bases from J, with 14 bases between. The germline gives CDR1 DFQATT, CDR2 SNEGSKA (reference sequence).

This clonotype was picked up many times. The chain recombines TRBV5-1 with TRBJ2-5; the D gene is possibly TRBD2 (5 bases). Trimming left V 3 bases short and J 4 bases short, with 19 bases between. Germline CDR1 and CDR2: SGHRS and YFSETQ. This CDR3 contains 16 residues. The CDR3 here is CASSWTPGSEGETQYF. CDR3 nucleotides: TGCGCCAGCAGCTGGACCCCCGGGTCTGAGGGAGAGACCCAGTACTTC.

This clonotype has at least ten counts. V and J are TRBV2 and TRBJ2-7; TRBD1 aligns across 7 bases. The CDR3 length is 14 residues. CDR1 is SNHLY and CDR2 is FYNNEI in the germline V gene. V gave up 7 bases and J gave up 6 bases; unmatched junction bases: 12. Written as DNA, the CDR3 is TGTGCCAGCAAGCTCCGGGACAGCTGGAGCGAGCAGTACTTC. Translation gives CASKLRDSWSEQYF.

This clonotype was seen many times. The gene calls are TRBV20-1 and TRBJ2-7; 8 bases fit TRBD1. This CDR3 region has 16 residues. CDR1 and CDR2 (germline): DFQATT, SNEGSKA (reference sequence). V lost 0 bases and J lost 1; bases outside the gene matches: 8. In nucleotides, the CDR3 is TGCAGTGCTAGAGATCTTGACAGGGGAAATTCCTACGAGCAGTACTTC. This codes for CSARDLDRGNSYEQYF.

This clonotype has only a few counts. The rearrangement joins TRBV25-1 to TRBJ2-7; maybe TRBD1 (6 bases). Looked up from germline, CDR1 is MGHDK and CDR2 is SYGVNS. The germline V and J ends were trimmed by 4 bases and 6 bases, with 13 bases remaining between them. The CDR3 has 13 residues. The DNA for the CDR3 is TGTGCCAGCAGTGGACCCACAGGGCGCGAGCAGTACTTC. This translates into CASSGPTGREQYF.

The chain couples TRBV28 to TRBJ2-1; D perhaps matches TRBD1 (7 bases). The CDR3 extends over 17 amino acids. Per germline, CDR1 MDHEN and CDR2 SYDVKM. Trimming cost V 2 bases and J 0 bases, with 14 bases left between them. The CDR3 loop reads CASSLGGGRGSYNEQFF. CDR3 DNA: TGTGCCAGCAGTTTAGGAGGGGGCCGGGGCTCCTACAATGAGCAGTTCTTC.

The CDR3 nucleotides read TGCAGTGCTAAGGGGCTAGCGGGAGGTGTCTACGAGCAGTACTTC. Amino acid sequence: CSAKGLAGGVYEQYF. The chain joins TRBV20-1 to TRBJ2-7; 11 positions match TRBD2. Germline V CDR1 and CDR2: DFQATT, SNEGSKA (reference sequence). Unmatched junction bases numbered 8, after V lost 4 bases and J lost 3 bases. The CDR3 length is 15 residues.

V is TRBV19 and J is TRBJ2-3, with D tentatively TRBD2 (7 bases). V was trimmed by 6 bases and J by 4 bases, leaving 14 bases between them. From germline, CDR1 is LNHDA and CDR2 SQIVND (reference sequence). CDR3 length: 14 residues. The DNA of the CDR3 is TGTGCCAGTAGCCTACAGGGAGGGGCAGATACGCAGTATTTT. It is translated as CASSLQGGADTQYF.

This clonotype was seen at least ten times. J is TRBJ2-7 and V is TRBV28; 8 nucleotides line up with TRBD1. V gave up 2 bases and J gave up 3 bases; unmatched junction bases: 3. CDR3 length: 14 amino acids. The germline V gene encodes CDR1 MDHEN and CDR2 SYDVKM. CDR3 DNA sequence: TGTGCCAGCAGTTTACCTGACAGGGGCTACGAGCAGTACTTC. Translation gives CASSLPDRGYEQYF.

Turning to this clonotype: Just one base apart from a much larger clone, this may be a read error. The chain recombines TRBV12-3 or TRBV12-4 with TRBJ2-1; 8 bases agree with TRBD1. This CDR3 comprises 14 residues. Trimming removed 4 bases from V and 4 bases from J; junction bases left unmatched: 3. CDR3 amino acids: CASSSQGAYNEQFF. For the CDR3, the DNA is TGTGCCAGCAGTTCCCAGGGGGCGTACAATGAGCAGTTCTTC.

This clonotype was counted only a few times. V is TRBV6-1 and J is TRBJ2-2; the D is unclear. Deletions cut 6 bases from V and 3 bases from J, with 8 bases between. Germline V lookup: CDR1 MNHNS, CDR2 SASEGT. CDR3 length equals 13 residues. In nucleotides, the CDR3 is TGTGCCAGCAGCCCCCTCGACACCGGGGAGCTGTTTTTT. Translating it yields CASSPLDTGELFF.

The sample holds many counts of this clonotype. In DNA form, the CDR3 reads TGCGCCAGCAGGCCTAGGAGGGACACCGGGGAGCTGTTTTTT. It is translated as CASRPRRDTGELFF. The V and J genes are TRBV5-1 and TRBJ2-2; tentatively, D is TRBD2 (6 bases). Trimming stripped 5 bases from V and 3 bases from J, with 11 bases between. Germline loops: CDR1 SGHRS, CDR2 YFSETQ. The CDR3 extends over 14 amino acids. Full variable domain (remainder filled in from reference TRBV5-1 and TRBJ2-2): KAGVTQTPRYLIKTRGQQVTLSCSPISGHRSVSWYQQTPGQGLQFLFEYFSETQRNKGNFPGRFSGRQFSNSRSEMNVSTLELGDSALYLCASRPRRDTGELFFGEGSRLTVL.

Many counts were recorded for this clonotype. The chain employs TRBV7-9 and TRBJ2-3; the D gene is possibly TRBD1 (5 bases). V lost 2 bases and J 5 bases, leaving 14 bases between the germline ends. Germline V gene sequence: CDR1 SEHNR, CDR2 FQNEAQ (reference sequence). There are 15 residues in the CDR3. As DNA, the CDR3 is TGTGCCAGCAGCTTAACGGAAGGGGCAGGAGATACGCAGTATTTT. This gives the protein CASSLTEGAGDTQYF.